The 29 T cell receptor beta chains below all came from one sample that was sequenced in a study of pediatric ulcerative colitis. Sequenced by immunoSEQ multiplex PCR; TCRdb stores in-frame clones only, minus some. Found here are approximately 17,000 clones, nearly 80% of them singletons; the top ten hold roughly 7.8%. The rectum was sampled with one to two pinch biopsies at colonoscopy. Sequenced material: gut tissue. The receptors were sampled from a boy between 5 and 17 years old who was a control in a study of pediatric ulcerative colitis.

This clone has just a few counts. V gene TRBV7-9 combines with J gene TRBJ2-5; the D gene is possibly TRBD2 (5 bases). This CDR3 is 14 amino acids long. The V and J ends lost 5 bases and 7 bases respectively, with 17 bases between them. Germline CDR1 and CDR2: SEHNR and FQNEAQ (reference sequence). Here the CDR3 DNA reads TGTGCCAGCAGCCCCGGTACCGGGATCGGGACCCAGTACTTC. Protein product: CASSPGTGIGTQYF.

This clone has just a few counts. The DNA for the CDR3 is TGTGCCACCAGCAACGGCGGGGGGACCACCAATGAGCAGTTCTTC. This gives the protein CATSNGGGTTNEQFF. The V call is TRBV15, the J call TRBJ2-1; the match to TRBD2 covers 8 bases. CDR3 length equals 15 residues. V lost 4 bases, J lost 6 bases, and 8 bases stayed unmatched. Germline lookup yields CDR1 LNHNV and CDR2 YYDKDF (reference sequence).

Points on this clone: Compared with germline, one end of the junction differs, possibly owing to a read error. The gene calls are TRBV7-2 and TRBJ1-2, with 7 bases aligning to TRBD1. Germline V lookup: CDR1 SGHTA, CDR2 FQGNSA. This CDR3 is built from 13 residues. CDR3 protein: CASSLLQGDGRFF. The CDR3, as DNA: TGTGCCAGCAGCTTACTCCAGGGGGACGGGCGCTTCTTC.

The rearrangement links TRBV25-1 to TRBJ2-1; no clear D. This CDR3 is built from 14 residues. Germline CDR1 reads MGHDK; CDR2 reads SYGVNS. Deletions cut 2 bases from V and 1 base from J, with 6 bases between. DNA for the CDR3: TGTGCCAGCAGTGAAGACGGATCCTACAATGAGCAGTTCTTC. It codes for CASSEDGSYNEQFF.

The genes are TRBV2 and TRBJ1-5, with 7 bases fitting TRBD1. In germline, CDR1 is SNHLY, CDR2 FYNNEI. Trimming at V came to 6 bases and at J to 0 bases, leaving 8 bases not matched to a gene. This CDR3 is 16 amino acids long. CDR3 loop: CASRGTDRYSNQPQHF. The CDR3 coding sequence is TGTGCCAGCAGGGGGACAGATCGGTATAGCAATCAGCCCCAGCATTTT.

V gene TRBV18 combines with J gene TRBJ2-3, with TRBD2 matching 9 bases. Germline V CDR1 and CDR2: KGHSH, LQKENI. Trimming took 0 bases from V and 2 from J; bases not matched to a gene: 6. The CDR3 is 17 amino acids. CDR3 amino acids: CASSPPKRGVNTDTQYF. Written as DNA, the CDR3 is TGTGCCAGCTCACCACCTAAGCGGGGGGTCAACACAGATACGCAGTATTTT.

The table lists this clone with a count of one. The genes are TRBV2 and TRBJ1-2, with D possibly being TRBD1 (5 bases). The CDR3 covers 15 residues. Trimming cost V 1 base and J 4 bases, with 13 bases left between them. Germline V gene data show CDR1 as SNHLY and CDR2 as FYNNEI. In DNA, the CDR3 is TGTGCCAGCAGTGAAGAGGGGCAGTTGATCTATGGCTACACCTTC. Translation gives CASSEEGQLIYGYTF.

On this clone: The sample holds other DNA sequences that translate to the same CDR3. The rearrangement uses TRBV6-1 and TRBJ2-2; D is unresolved. The length of the CDR3 is 13 residues. V lost 3 bases to trimming and J lost 0 bases, with 2 bases between them. Looked up from germline, CDR1 is MNHNS and CDR2 is SASEGT. CDR3 sequence (DNA): TGTGCCAGCAGTGATCCGAACACCGGGGAGCTGTTTTTT. Its translation: CASSDPNTGELFF.

This clone came up a few times. This rearrangement joins TRBV28 to TRBJ2-7; 9 bases align to TRBD1. Germline loops: CDR1 MDHEN, CDR2 SYDVKM. The CDR3 contains 13 residues. Trimming removed 5 bases from V and 6 bases from J; junction bases left unmatched: 5. The CDR3: CASSPPDRGEQYF. In nucleotides, the CDR3 is TGTGCCAGCAGTCCCCCGGACAGGGGCGAGCAGTACTTC.

The count of this clone is one. The chain uses TRBV4-1 and TRBJ1-1, with D perhaps TRBD1 (5 bases). CDR1 is MGHRA, CDR2 YSYEKL, per germline. CDR3 size: 14 residues. Trimming took 1 base from V and 7 from J, leaving 13 bases between them. This CDR3 reads CASSQVSGSNEAFF. CDR3 nucleotide sequence: TGCGCCAGCAGCCAAGTATCAGGGAGCAATGAAGCTTTCTTT.

The J gene is TRBJ2-3, the V gene TRBV7-2; D uncertain. Germline V lookup: CDR1 SGHTA, CDR2 FQGNSA. This CDR3 has 15 amino acids. Trimming stripped 3 bases from V and 2 bases from J, with 12 bases between. The CDR3 reads CASSLGFRFTDTQYF. The CDR3 DNA sequence: TGTGCCAGCAGCTTGGGTTTCCGTTTCACAGATACGCAGTATTTT.

The V gene is TRBV5-4, the J gene TRBJ2-1; 11 nucleotides align to TRBD2. With V trimmed by 1 base and J by 8 bases, 8 bases remained unmatched. The CDR3 totals 16 residues. CDR1 is SGHNT and CDR2 is YYREEE in the germline V gene (reference sequence). For the CDR3, the DNA is TGTGCCAGCAGCTTGTTACTAGCGGGAGTAGGTGATGAGCAGTTCTTC. Translation: CASSLLLAGVGDEQFF.

The V and J genes are TRBV10-3 and TRBJ2-5, with TRBD1 matching over 7 bases. Unmatched junction bases numbered 5, after V lost 6 bases and J lost 4 bases. Germline V lookup: CDR1 ENHRY, CDR2 SYGVKD. CDR3 size: 13 residues. The CDR3 sequence: CAIREGGGETQYF. The CDR3 DNA reads as TGTGCCATCAGAGAAGGGGGCGGAGAGACCCAGTACTTC.

The chain links TRBV5-6 to TRBJ1-1, with 8 nucleotides matching TRBD1. This CDR3 spans 16 amino acids. The J segment lost 4 bases and the V segment lost 2 bases, leaving 10 bases of the junction unmatched. CDR1 and CDR2 from the germline V gene are SGHDT and YYEEEE. Written as DNA, the CDR3 is TGTGCCAGCAGCTTCCCCGACAGGGGCCCGAGCACTGAAGCTTTCTTT. Translated, it gives CASSFPDRGPSTEAFF.

This chain joins TRBV28 and TRBJ1-4; TRBD1 might be the D (6 bases). The CDR3 extends over 14 amino acids. Trimming removed 5 bases from V and 3 bases from J, with 10 bases in between. The germline V gene encodes CDR1 MDHEN and CDR2 SYDVKM. Written as DNA, the CDR3 is TGTGCCAGCAGTACCGGGACACCTAATGAAAAACTGTTTTTT. The encoded protein is CASSTGTPNEKLFF.

The chain carries TRBV11-3 and TRBJ2-3, with D possibly TRBD2 on 6 matching bases. V shed 6 bases and J shed 5 bases, with 12 bases lying between them. The CDR3 sequence is 13 residues long. Germline-derived CDR1 and CDR2 are SGHNT and YENEEA. CDR3 sequence reads: CASSSNGGDTQYF. CDR3 in DNA: TGTGCCAGCAGTTCTAACGGGGGAGATACGCAGTATTTT.

The chain is built from TRBV2 and TRBJ1-5, with TRBD1 matching 9 bases. Germline V gives CDR1 SNHLY, CDR2 FYNNEI. J gave up 6 bases and V 7 bases, and 10 bases lay outside the gene matches. The CDR3 extends over 15 amino acids. In DNA form, the CDR3 reads TGTGCCAGCAATGCCGGGACAGGGTGGGGTCAGCCCCAGCATTTT. Translation: CASNAGTGWGQPQHF.

The chain joins TRBV28 to TRBJ2-1, with D perhaps TRBD2 (5 bases). This CDR3 is 15 amino acids long. In germline, CDR1 is MDHEN, CDR2 SYDVKM. With 4 bases removed from V and 3 bases from J, the gap between germline ends came to 13 bases. The CDR3 is CASSSVGKIYNEQFF. Written as DNA, the CDR3 is TGTGCCAGCAGTTCGGTCGGGAAAATCTACAATGAGCAGTTCTTC. Variable domain in full (rest from reference TRBV28 and TRBJ2-1): DVKVTQSSRYLVKRTGEKVFLECVQDMDHENMFWYRQDPGLGLRLIYFSYDVKMKEKGDIPEGYSVSREKKERFSLILESASTNQTSMYLCASSSVGKIYNEQFFGPGTRLTVL.

The CDR3 DNA reads TGTGCCAGCTCACCGGACAGGGGTGGCTACGAGCAGTACTTC. It yields the protein CASSPDRGGYEQYF. V usage is TRBV18 and J usage is TRBJ2-7; 9 bases are shared with TRBD1. In germline, CDR1 is KGHSH, CDR2 LQKENI. The length of the CDR3 is 14 residues. V gave up 3 bases and J gave up 3 bases; unmatched junction bases: 3.

The V call is TRBV5-6, the J call TRBJ1-5; TRBD1 agrees at 7 bases. The CDR3 length is 13 residues. The germline CDR1 and CDR2 sequences are SGHDT and YYEEEE. V was pared by 3 bases and J by 5 bases, with 2 bases of the junction left unmatched. In nucleotides, the CDR3 is TGTGCCAGCAGCTGGCAGGGGGATCAGCCCCAGCATTTT. Translated: CASSWQGDQPQHF.

This clone was seen only once. The chain links TRBV9 to TRBJ2-7; possibly TRBD1 or TRBD2 for D (5 bases each). The germline CDR1 and CDR2 sequences are SGDLS and YYNGEE. V was trimmed by 6 bases and J by 2 bases, leaving 18 bases between them. This CDR3 comprises 15 residues. This CDR3 is CASTKGVGDAYEQYF. CDR3 nucleotide sequence: TGTGCCAGCACCAAAGGGGTGGGGGATGCCTACGAGCAGTACTTC. Filled out from reference TRBV9 and TRBJ2-7, the complete variable domain reads DSGVTQTPKHLITATGQRVTLRCSPRSGDLSVYWYQQSLDQGLQFLIQYYNGEERAKGNILERFSAQQFPDLHSELNLSSLELGDSALYFCASTKGVGDAYEQYFGPGTRLTVT.

The genes are TRBV15 and TRBJ1-4; D call uncertain. Deletions cut 1 base from V and 0 bases from J, with 6 bases between. This CDR3 is built from 15 residues. Germline CDR1 is LNHNV and CDR2 is YYDKDF (reference sequence). The CDR3 DNA follows: TGTGCCACCAGCAGAGGAGGGTCAACTAATGAAAAACTGTTTTTT. It specifies CATSRGGSTNEKLFF.

This clone was observed a single time. The genes are TRBV9 and TRBJ1-2; a possible D gene is TRBD1 (6 bases). The CDR3 consists of 19 residues. The V and J ends lost 3 bases and 0 bases respectively, with 24 bases between them. CDR1 is SGDLS, CDR2 YYNGEE, per germline. DNA for the CDR3: TGTGCCAGCAGCGCGCCTAGCGATCAAACAGGGCCAGCTAACTATGGCTACACCTTC. This translates into CASSAPSDQTGPANYGYTF.

This sequence joins TRBV5-6 and TRBJ2-3; the D is unclear. CDR3 size: 12 residues. V dropped 1 base and J dropped 7 bases, with 7 bases sitting between them. Germline assignment: CDR1 SGHDT and CDR2 YYEEEE. The CDR3 nucleotides read TGTGCCAGCAGCTTGTTTCGGAATACGCAGTATTTT. This translates into CASSLFRNTQYF.

V usage is TRBV4-1 and J usage is TRBJ2-5; D gene unclear. V lost 2 bases, J lost 9 bases, and 16 bases lay in between. This CDR3 spans 14 amino acids. Germline CDR1 reads MGHRA; CDR2 reads YSYEKL. The CDR3 coding sequence is TGCGCCAGCAGCCAATATATTATTTTTTCGGCCCAGTACTTC. This codes for CASSQYIIFSAQYF.

This clone was seen only once. This chain joins TRBV6-5 and TRBJ2-7; a weak D match, TRBD1 (5 bases). The CDR3 totals 14 residues. V shed 6 bases and J shed 0 bases, with 12 bases lying between them. Germline CDR1 and CDR2: MNHEY and SVGAGI. CDR3 loop: CASRGEQISYEQYF. CDR3 sequence (DNA): TGTGCCAGCAGAGGGGAACAGATCTCCTACGAGCAGTACTTC.

J is TRBJ1-1 and V is TRBV4-3; D uncertain. CDR3 length: 15 amino acids. V was pared by 0 bases and J by 1 base, with 9 bases between. From germline, CDR1 is LGHNA and CDR2 YSLEER. CDR3 nucleotides: TGCGCCAGCAGCCAAGATAGATCGCAGAACACTGAAGCTTTCTTT. It specifies CASSQDRSQNTEAFF.

This clone was counted once. The chain has TRBV5-1 and TRBJ1-1; 10 nucleotides line up with TRBD1. The V and J ends lost 2 bases and 2 bases, in that order; junction bases with no gene match: 6. This CDR3 region has 16 residues. The germline V gene encodes CDR1 SGHRS and CDR2 YFSETQ. CDR3 region: CASSLGQGGPNTEAFF. The DNA for the CDR3 is TGCGCCAGCAGCTTAGGACAGGGGGGGCCTAACACTGAAGCTTTCTTT. Full variable domain (missing parts from reference TRBV5-1 and TRBJ1-1): KAGVTQTPRYLIKTRGQQVTLSCSPISGHRSVSWYQQTPGQGLQFLFEYFSETQRNKGNFPGRFSGRQFSNSRSEMNVSTLELGDSALYLCASSLGQGGPNTEAFFGQGTRLTVV.

The chain joins TRBV18 to TRBJ2-3; D remains ambiguous. Germline V gene lookup returns CDR1 KGHSH and CDR2 LQKENI. The V end lost 3 bases, the J end lost 2 bases, and 3 bases lay between the germline ends. The CDR3 runs 12 residues. DNA of the CDR3: TGTGCCAGCTCACCGAACACAGATACGCAGTATTTT. Amino acids: CASSPNTDTQYF. Together with reference TRBV18 and TRBJ2-3, the CDR3 gives the full variable domain: NAGVMQNPRHLVRRRGQEARLRCSPMKGHSHVYWYRQLPEEGLKFMVYLQKENIIDESGMPKERFSAEFPKEGPSILRIQQVVRGDSAAYFCASSPNTDTQYFGPGTRLTVL.